This T cell receptor beta chain was documented in a study of blood T cells in healthy people across ages. Study-wide results and limits: A roughly linear age-dependent decrease characterized TCR beta diversity per million T cells. The authors considered diversity estimates from one million T cells to be underestimates.

The CDR3 loop spans 14 amino acids. The junction had 5 bases not matched to a gene; V was cut back by 3 bases and J by 8 bases. Germline lookup yields CDR1 ENHRY and CDR2 SYGVKD. It was with a sample-barcoded 5' primer and a J-beta primer mix that a second PCR of roughly 7 to 12 cycles was run. One entry per CDR3 protein, called by TCRdb with MiXCR from the 5' RACE reads. Of around 990,000 distinct CDR3 sequences listed, 35% to 40% are singletons. Remarks on this clonotype: Antigen: not known.

Healthy Russian Caucasian donors spanned ages about 6 to 100 years. Sequencing was performed on blood. This chain connects TRBV10-3 to TRBJ1-2, with 11 bases matching TRBD1. This sequence was found in a man younger than 30 in good health. The DNA of the CDR3 is TGTGCCATCAGTGAAGGACAGGGGGCTCGGGGCTACACCTTC. Protein: CAISEGQGARGYTF.